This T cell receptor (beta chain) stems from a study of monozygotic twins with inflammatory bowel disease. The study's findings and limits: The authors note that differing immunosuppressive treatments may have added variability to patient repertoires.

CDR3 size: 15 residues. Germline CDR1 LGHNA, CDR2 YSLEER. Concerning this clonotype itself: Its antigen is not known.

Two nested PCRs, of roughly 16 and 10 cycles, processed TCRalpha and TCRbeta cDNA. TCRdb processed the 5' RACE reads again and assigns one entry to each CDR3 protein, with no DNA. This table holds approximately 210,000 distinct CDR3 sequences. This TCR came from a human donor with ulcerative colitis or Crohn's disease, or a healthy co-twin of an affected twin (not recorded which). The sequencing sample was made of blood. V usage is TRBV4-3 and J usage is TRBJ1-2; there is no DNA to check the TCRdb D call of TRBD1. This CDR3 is CASTHGDRPNYGYTF.